The sequence of this T cell receptor (beta chain) was determined in a study of cytomegalovirus exposure and HLA in healthy donors. This clone was seen a single time. Its antigen remains unidentified. Deletions cut 2 bases from V and 0 bases from J, with 10 bases between. The V gene's germline CDR1 is MNHEY and CDR2 SVGAGI. The length of the CDR3 is 16 residues. Primers included in the PCR were 60 Vbeta and 13 Jbeta primers. This table comes from immunoSEQ multiplex PCR, and its TCRdb copy is limited to in-frame clones, with some not included. The repertoire holds about 200,000 clones, with around 76% as singletons. The study's findings and limits: Looking again later, the authors saw that most CMV-associated TCR beta chains seemed HLA-restricted. Several V segments, TRBV6-2 and TRBV6-3 among them, could not be told apart and were dropped. A previous analysis found most TCR beta V segments productive roughly 87% or roughly 30% of the time.

The specimen sequenced was PBMCs. The TCR comes from a man in his forties in good health and CMV-seropositive. This sequence joins TRBV6-5 and TRBJ2-2; D gene uncertain. CDR3 protein: CASSYEAFANTGELFF. In nucleotides, the CDR3 is TGTGCCAGCAGTTACGAAGCGTTCGCGAACACCGGGGAGCTGTTTTTT.